The following is a T cell receptor (beta chain) sequence with its context. This record comes from a study of blood T cell repertoires in COVID-19. Study context: Samples taken during acute and convalescent COVID-19 were collected in the United States, Italy and Spain.

Profiled with immunoSEQ multiplex PCR; TCRdb holds only in-frame clones, not every one. Here the sample spans about 55,000 clones, 75% to 95% being singletons. Germline CDR1 reads MNHEY; CDR2 reads SMNVEV (reference sequence). V was trimmed by 5 bases and J by 0 bases, leaving 8 bases between them. This CDR3 spans 13 amino acids. This receptor was obtained from a human donor with active COVID-19. The donor label of this sample is uncertain. The material sequenced was peripheral blood. The chain couples TRBV27 to TRBJ2-7; D might be TRBD2 (5 bases). As DNA, the CDR3 is TGTGCCAGCAGTACCGGGATCTCCTACGAGCAGTACGTC. Its translation is CASSTGISYEQYV.